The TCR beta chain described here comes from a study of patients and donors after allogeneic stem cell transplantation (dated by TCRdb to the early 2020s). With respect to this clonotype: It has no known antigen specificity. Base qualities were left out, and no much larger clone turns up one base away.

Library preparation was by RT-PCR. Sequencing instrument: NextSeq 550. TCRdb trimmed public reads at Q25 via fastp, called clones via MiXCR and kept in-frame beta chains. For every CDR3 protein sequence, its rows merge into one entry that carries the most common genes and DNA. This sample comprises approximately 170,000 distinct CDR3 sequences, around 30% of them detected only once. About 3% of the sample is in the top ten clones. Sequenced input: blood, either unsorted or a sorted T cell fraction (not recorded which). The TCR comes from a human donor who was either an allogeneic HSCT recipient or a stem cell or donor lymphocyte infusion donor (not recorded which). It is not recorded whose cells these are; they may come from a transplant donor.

Here the CDR3 is given as CASRPTGSGVYEQYF. The base sequence is TGTGCCAGCAGACCTACAGGGAGCGGGGTATACGAGCAGTACTTC. The chain joins TRBV14 to TRBJ2-7; TRBD2 is perhaps the D gene, given 7 matching bases. Per the germline V gene, SGHDN is the CDR1 and FVKESK is the CDR2. The CDR3 covers 15 residues, taking in both the cysteine and the phenylalanine. Only CDR3 DNA remains: 45 bases, in frame from the first base. V is pared back by 6 bases and J by 4 bases, with 19 bases lying between the germline termini.